This TCR beta chain was recovered during a study of graft-versus-host responses after intestinal transplantation. On the study more broadly: Anti-thymocyte globulin was used for induction in all recipients, who then took tacrolimus and steroids for about three years.

The data were produced by immunoSEQ multiplex PCR, yet TCRdb's version contains in-frame clones alone and is incomplete. The sample records about 88,000 clones, around 93% being singletons. This clone was found a few times. Its antigen is not known. With 6 bases removed from V and 6 bases from J, the gap between germline ends came to 6 bases. The CDR3 length is 12 residues. Germline CDR1 reads MNHNS; CDR2 reads SASEGT. The material sequenced was unstimulated CD4+ T cells sorted from spleen or lymph node cells, taken before transplant. The receptor comes from a human donor who was the organ donor for an intestinal transplant. V gene TRBV6-1 combines with J gene TRBJ1-6; the D is unclear. The CDR3 here is CASSQFNSPLHF. For the CDR3, the DNA is TGTGCCAGCAGCCAATTTAATTCACCCCTCCACTTT.